Each of the 32 T cell receptor beta chains below was sequenced from the same sample in a study of cytomegalovirus exposure and HLA in healthy donors. PCR amplification relied on 60 Vbeta primers (plus 13 Jbeta primers). Assay: immunoSEQ multiplex PCR; the TCRdb copy retains only in-frame clones and omits some. In the table there are 200,000 or so clones, 78% of which are singletons. Sequenced: PBMCs. The origin of the receptors is a male donor in good health and CMV-seronegative.

V usage is TRBV5-1 and J usage is TRBJ2-5, with D possibly matching TRBD1 (5 bases). CDR1 is SGHRS and CDR2 is YFSETQ in the germline V gene. The CDR3 extends over 14 amino acids. Trimming took 0 bases from V and 2 from J, leaving 8 bases between them. The CDR3 DNA reads as TGCGCCAGCAGCTTGGCGCAGGGTCAAGAGACCCAGTACTTC. Its translation is CASSLAQGQETQYF.

V gene TRBV6-5 combines with J gene TRBJ1-5; TRBD1 aligns across 8 bases. The V and J ends lost 2 bases and 7 bases, in that order; junction bases with no gene match: 7. CDR1 and CDR2 from the germline V gene are MNHEY and SVGAGI. This CDR3 is built from 15 residues. The CDR3 nucleotides read TGTGCCAGCAGTTACGGCAGGGGGCTCGGGCAGCCCCAGCATTTT. This translates into CASSYGRGLGQPQHF.

This chain uses TRBV5-4 with TRBJ2-7; D is unclear. Germline CDR1 reads SGHNT; CDR2 reads YYREEE (reference sequence). This CDR3 is 13 amino acids long. V dropped 0 bases and J dropped 1 base, with 5 bases sitting between them. The CDR3 loop reads CASSLALSYEQYF. The DNA of the CDR3 is TGTGCCAGCAGCTTGGCCTTGTCCTACGAGCAGTACTTC.

The chain carries TRBV29-1 and TRBJ2-5, with D unresolved. V lost 7 bases and J lost 4, with 19 bases in between. CDR1 and CDR2 (germline): SQVTM, ANQGSEA. CDR3 length equals 14 residues. As DNA, the CDR3 is TGCAGCGCTGCCGTCGCCGACACCATAGAGACCCAGTACTTC. Translating it yields CSAAVADTIETQYF. The full variable domain, rest sourced from reference TRBV29-1 and TRBJ2-5, is SAVISQKPSRDICQRGTSLTIQCQVDSQVTMMFWYRQQPGQSLTLIATANQGSEATYESGFVIDKFPISRPNLTFSTLTVSNMSPEDSSIYLCSAAVADTIETQYFGPGTRLLVL.

This sequence joins TRBV18 and TRBJ2-3; 14 nucleotides match TRBD2. Germline V lookup: CDR1 KGHSH, CDR2 LQKENI. V shed 5 bases, J shed 6 bases, and the junction held 4 bases outside the gene matches. CDR3 length equals 15 residues. The CDR3 DNA reads as TGTGCCAGCTCAGAGGGACTAGCGGGAGCGGATACGCAGTATTTT. Amino acid sequence: CASSEGLAGADTQYF.

The rearrangement joins TRBV27 to TRBJ2-4; D gene unclear. The germline CDR1 and CDR2 sequences are MNHEY and SMNVEV (reference sequence). This CDR3 is 14 amino acids long. V was shortened by 8 bases and J by 0 bases, with 11 bases between the two germline ends. CDR3 loop: CASRRSLAKNIQYF. Written as DNA, the CDR3 is TGTGCCAGCCGAAGGAGCCTAGCCAAAAACATTCAGTACTTC.

V is TRBV2 and J is TRBJ2-3, with a weak D call TRBD1 (7 bases). The germline CDR1 and CDR2 sequences are SNHLY and FYNNEI. The CDR3 extends over 15 amino acids. Trimming pared 2 bases from V and 10 bases from J, leaving 19 bases between. CDR3 amino acids: CASSETTGRDSSQYF. CDR3 DNA sequence: TGTGCCAGCAGTGAAACGACAGGGCGGGACTCGTCGCAGTATTTT.

The chain has TRBV5-4 and TRBJ2-5; tentatively, D is TRBD1 (6 bases). The DNA end is a closer match to TRBJ2-7, so the J assignment may be wrong. The CDR3 has 13 residues. The V gene's germline CDR1 is SGHNT and CDR2 YYREEE (reference sequence). The CDR3 DNA is TGTGCCAGCAGTCATTACAGGGCCTACGAGCAGTACTTC. Translating it yields CASSHYRAYEQYF.

This chain links TRBV6-4 with TRBJ1-2; tentative D call: TRBD1 (5 bases). The CDR3 is 13 residues long. Trimming took off 2 bases at V and 4 bases at J, with 8 bases between the two ends. Germline loops: CDR1 MRHNA, CDR2 SNTAGT. The CDR3 loop reads CASSDGGGYGYTF. The CDR3 nucleotides are TGTGCCAGCAGTGACGGGGGGGGCTATGGCTACACCTTC.

This clone has only a few counts. The genes are TRBV6-6 and TRBJ1-1; the match to TRBD1 covers 9 bases. J was trimmed by 6 bases and V by 4 bases; bases with no gene match: 6. The CDR3 length is 14 residues. The germline V gene has CDR1 MNHNY and CDR2 SVGAGI (reference sequence). The CDR3 DNA sequence: TGTGCCAGCAGTTCTACGACAGGGGGGGCTGAAGCTTTCTTT. Residues: CASSSTTGGAEAFF.

J is TRBJ1-2 and V is TRBV19, with D tentatively TRBD1 (5 bases). The V and J ends lost 2 bases and 10 bases respectively, with 14 bases between them. This CDR3 has 13 residues. Germline CDR1 and CDR2: LNHDA and SQIVND (reference sequence). The CDR3 DNA sequence: TGTGCCAGTAGTATAACGGCAGGGATTGACTACACCTTC. Translated, it gives CASSITAGIDYTF.

The chain is built from TRBV5-1 and TRBJ2-7; no clear D. The CDR3 spans 15 residues. Germline values: CDR1 SGHRS, CDR2 YFSETQ. Between the trimmed V and J ends, which lost 0 bases and 0 bases, there was a span of 10 bases. CDR3 sequence: CASSLVSGLSYEQYF. DNA of the CDR3: TGCGCCAGCAGCTTGGTTAGTGGTCTCTCCTACGAGCAGTACTTC.

Comments on this clone: One end of the junction fails to match germline, which may point to a read error. The chain joins TRBV7-9 to TRBJ1-4, with D unresolved. The germline CDR1 and CDR2 sequences are SEHNR and FQNEAQ (reference sequence). The CDR3 length is 15 residues. CDR3 sequence: CSSSLAGNLYEKLFF. The CDR3 coding sequence is TGTTCCAGCAGCTTGGCGGGGAATCTCTATGAAAAACTGTTTTTT.

The chain carries TRBV10-3 and TRBJ2-5, with D possibly matching TRBD1 (6 bases). CDR3 size: 15 residues. The germline V gene has CDR1 ENHRY and CDR2 SYGVKD. V lost 1 base and J lost 1, with 10 bases in between. The CDR3 region has the DNA TGTGCCATCAGTGAGTGGGGGCGCGGCCAAGAGACCCAGTACTTC. It is translated as CAISEWGRGQETQYF.

This chain uses TRBV27 with TRBJ2-5; 7 nucleotides match TRBD2. The J call may not be correct, given that the DNA end is closer to TRBJ2-7. The CDR3 loop spans 14 amino acids. Germline CDR1 and CDR2: MNHEY and SMNVEV (reference sequence). In DNA form, the CDR3 reads TGTGCCAGCAGCTTAGCGGGTAGCTCCTACGAGCAGTACTTC. This gives the protein CASSLAGSSYEQYF.

In the case of this clone: A junction boundary mismatches the germline segment, possibly from a read error. This sequence joins TRBV7-9 and TRBJ2-2; D is perhaps TRBD1 or TRBD2 (5 bases each). Germline assignment: CDR1 SEHNR and CDR2 FQNEAQ (reference sequence). CDR3 length: 11 amino acids. The chain's CDR3 is CSSRETGELFF. CDR3 nucleotides: TGTTCCAGCAGGGAGACCGGGGAGCTGTTTTTT.

The chain joins TRBV5-6 to TRBJ2-7; TRBD1 matches at 10 bases. The CDR3 is made up of 17 amino acids. Germline lookup yields CDR1 SGHDT and CDR2 YYEEEE. The ends lost 2 bases at V and 6 bases at J; junction bases unmatched: 14. CDR3 sequence: CASSFMTSGTGVSEQYF. CDR3 DNA sequence: TGTGCCAGCAGCTTTATGACGTCCGGGACAGGGGTCTCCGAGCAGTACTTC.

This chain links TRBV29-1 with TRBJ2-3; no reliable D call. Trimming pared 8 bases from V and 7 bases from J, leaving 13 bases between. There are 11 residues in the CDR3. Per germline, CDR1 SQVTM and CDR2 ANQGSEA. CDR3 sequence: CSITSRNTQYF. CDR3 DNA sequence: TGCAGCATAACCTCCAGAAATACGCAGTATTTT.

The rearrangement uses TRBV23-1 and TRBJ2-7, with 9 bases matching TRBD1. TRBV23-1 is marked as an open reading frame, function uncertain. V shed 3 bases, J shed 0 bases, and the junction held 6 bases outside the gene matches. The CDR3 sequence is 16 residues long. The CDR3 is CASSQSTGGSSYEQYF. The CDR3, as DNA: TGCGCCAGCAGTCAGTCCACAGGGGGCTCCTCCTACGAGCAGTACTTC.

The chain carries TRBV9 and TRBJ1-1, with a possible D match to TRBD1 (6 bases). The CDR3 covers 15 residues. The germline V and J ends were trimmed by 1 base and 4 bases, with 14 bases remaining between them. Germline-derived CDR1 and CDR2 are SGDLS and YYNGEE. The CDR3 is CASSVTPVGGTEAFF. The CDR3 DNA reads as TGTGCCAGCAGCGTAACCCCGGTAGGGGGCACTGAAGCTTTCTTT.

This clone was recorded a few times. The chain is built from TRBV5-4 and TRBJ1-1, with D perhaps TRBD1 (5 bases). Per the germline V gene, CDR1 is SGHNT and CDR2 is YYREEE (reference sequence). V lost 0 bases to trimming and J lost 0 bases, with 12 bases between them. This CDR3 is built from 16 residues. In DNA form, the CDR3 reads TGTGCCAGCAGCTTGGATGGACACTCGATGAACACTGAAGCTTTCTTT. This sequence encodes CASSLDGHSMNTEAFF.

The CDR3 DNA reads as TGTGCCAGCAGTGACCAACCGGGACAGGTTTACAATGAGCAGTTCTTC. This gives the protein CASSDQPGQVYNEQFF. J is TRBJ2-1 and V is TRBV6-4; 8 positions match TRBD1. Unmatched junction bases numbered 7, after V lost 2 bases and J lost 4 bases. CDR1 is MRHNA and CDR2 is SNTAGT in the germline V gene. The CDR3 covers 16 residues.

The chain joins TRBV9 to TRBJ2-5, with 9 bases aligning to TRBD2. The trim removed 0 bases at V and 0 bases at J, leaving 6 bases unmatched. There are 17 residues in the CDR3. Germline V gives CDR1 SGDLS, CDR2 YYNGEE. The CDR3 protein is CASSVEPSGMYQETQYF. The CDR3 DNA is TGTGCCAGCAGCGTAGAGCCTAGCGGGATGTACCAAGAGACCCAGTACTTC.

V is TRBV2 and J is TRBJ1-1, with 8 positions matching TRBD1. The CDR3 length is 13 residues. The V and J ends lost 10 bases and 1 base, in that order; junction bases with no gene match: 5. In germline, CDR1 is SNHLY, CDR2 FYNNEI. The CDR3 protein is CAIRTGKNTEAFF. The CDR3 bases are TGTGCCATTCGGACAGGGAAGAACACTGAAGCTTTCTTT.

This sequence joins TRBV19 and TRBJ1-2; unclear D gene. Trimming pared 0 bases from V and 8 bases from J, leaving 16 bases between. The CDR3 contains 15 residues. Germline V gene sequence: CDR1 LNHDA, CDR2 SQIVND (reference sequence). CDR3: CASSIEEVGGGGYTF. The CDR3 nucleotides are TGTGCCAGTAGTATAGAGGAGGTAGGAGGCGGAGGCTACACCTTC.

This chain links TRBV5-1 with TRBJ2-3, with 7 nucleotides matching TRBD1. Per germline, CDR1 SGHRS and CDR2 YFSETQ. This CDR3 has 17 residues. V was pared by 4 bases and J by 6 bases, with 17 bases of the junction left unmatched. The CDR3 spells CASSTPPGGPLIDTQYF. The CDR3 nucleotides read TGCGCCAGCAGCACACCCCCAGGGGGTCCTCTTATTGATACGCAGTATTTT.

The chain uses TRBV9 and TRBJ2-1; tentatively, D is TRBD2 (5 bases). V was cut by 0 bases and J by 3 bases, with 10 bases left in between. The CDR3 consists of 15 residues. The germline gives CDR1 SGDLS, CDR2 YYNGEE. The CDR3 loop reads CASSVVREFYNEQFF. In nucleotides, the CDR3 is TGTGCCAGCAGCGTAGTGAGGGAGTTCTACAATGAGCAGTTCTTC.

CDR3 sequence: CASSLGGKGYEQYF. The CDR3 nucleotides are TGTGCCAGCAGCTTGGGGGGGAAGGGCTACGAGCAGTACTTC. The chain uses TRBV11-2 and TRBJ2-7, with 7 bases matching TRBD2. Looked up from germline, CDR1 is SGHAT and CDR2 is FQNNGV. The CDR3 consists of 14 residues. V dropped 3 bases and J dropped 3; count of bases not matched to a gene: 5.

CDR3 protein: CSVEDFTSGSHEQFF. The CDR3 DNA is TGCAGCGTTGAAGATTTTACTAGCGGGAGCCATGAGCAGTTCTTC. The chain combines TRBV29-1 with TRBJ2-1, with 11 bases identical to TRBD2. V gave up 0 bases and J gave up 8 bases; unmatched junction bases: 6. The germline V gene encodes CDR1 SQVTM and CDR2 ANQGSEA. The CDR3 is 15 residues long.

The rearrangement uses TRBV7-3 and TRBJ2-7, with 9 bases identical to TRBD2. This CDR3 comprises 17 residues. Germline CDR1 reads SGHTA; CDR2 reads FQGTGA. V was pared by 8 bases and J by 3 bases, with 17 bases of the junction left unmatched. CDR3 sequence: CASDHIRSGSIIYEQYF. DNA for the CDR3: TGTGCCAGCGACCATATTCGTAGCGGGAGTATAATCTACGAGCAGTACTTC. The entire variable domain, with the rest obtained from reference TRBV7-3 and TRBJ2-7, is as follows: GAGVSQTPSNKVTEKGKYVELRCDPISGHTALYWYRQSLGQGPEFLIYFQGTGAADDSGLPNDRFFAVRPEGSVSTLKIQRTERGDSAVYLCASDHIRSGSIIYEQYFGPGTRLTVT.

This clone was recorded once. This chain uses TRBV5-1 with TRBJ2-1, with D perhaps TRBD1 (6 bases). Germline CDR1 and CDR2: SGHRS and YFSETQ. The CDR3 extends over 13 amino acids. V lost 4 bases and J 7 bases, leaving 12 bases between the germline ends. The CDR3 nucleotides are TGCGCCAGCAGCCGGGACATGCAGAATGAGCAGTTCTTC. Protein product: CASSRDMQNEQFF.

Here the CDR3 reads CASSLGRREAFF. CDR3 nucleotide sequence: TGTGCCAGCAGTTTAGGGAGGCGGGAAGCTTTCTTT. The rearrangement uses TRBV28 and TRBJ1-1, with no clear D. Germline CDR1 reads MDHEN; CDR2 reads SYDVKM. The CDR3 length is 12 residues. V shed 2 bases and J shed 8 bases, with 9 bases lying between them.